This T cell receptor beta chain was obtained from a study of T cells in Graves' hyperthyroidism and ophthalmopathy. Broader study findings: Blood also showed most of the thyroid clonotypes that were expanded above 0.001. The model foresaw ophthalmopathy a median about 6.5 months prior to onset. From stable hyperthyroidism, ophthalmopathy was set apart by a 13 V-J model.

Amplification targeted TCR beta CDR3 regions from RNA transcripts. The HTBI primer set served for first-round RT-PCR of the TCR CDR3. TCRdb reprocessed the multiplex PCR reads with MiXCR, giving one entry per CDR3 protein. The table lists 500,000 to 650,000 distinct CDR3 sequences, approximately 15% of them singletons. This clonotype was detected ten times or more. Its matching antigen is unknown. V was cut by 10 bases and J by 7 bases, with 35 bases left in between. The germline V gene encodes CDR1 MDHEN and CDR2 SYDVKM. The length of the CDR3 is 19 residues. Source material: blood. This sequence was found in a woman in her forties with Graves' hyperthyroidism. The rearrangement uses TRBV28 and TRBJ2-1; the D gene could be TRBD1 or TRBD2 (5 bases each). The chain's CDR3 is CATYDQYSLSARGGNEQFF. As DNA, the CDR3 is TGTGCCACCTATGATCAATACAGTTTATCAGCGAGGGGCGGGAATGAGCAGTTCTTC.